A selection of T cell receptor beta chains follows, all from one sample in a study of cytomegalovirus exposure and HLA in healthy donors. Method: immunoSEQ multiplex PCR; TCRdb's copy keeps in-frame clones and lacks some. The sample carries about 150,000 clones, roughly 79% recorded once. The sample consisted of PBMCs. These receptors all stem from a man between 18 and 29 years old in good health and CMV-seronegative. CDR3s include the opening cysteine and the closing phenylalanine or tryptophan. Each record gives: J gene, V gene, D gene, clone size, CDR3 protein, CDR3 DNA. D genes are given only for firm matches. Clone size is shown for a subset of rows, as once, few, many or a class of expanded clone.

j_call: TRBJ1-5; v_call: TRBV5-8; d_call: TRBD1; clone_size: NA; cdr3_aa: CASSSTGAARQPQHF; cdr3_nt: TGTGCCAGCAGCTCCACAGGGGCCGCGAGACAGCCCCAGCATTTT
j_call: TRBJ2-2; v_call: TRBV30; d_call: TRBD2; clone_size: NA; cdr3_aa: CAWSVKRGGETGELFF; cdr3_nt: TGTGCCTGGAGTGTTAAGCGGGGGGGCGAGACCGGGGAGCTGTTTTTT
j_call: TRBJ1-5; v_call: TRBV4-2; d_call: TRBD1; clone_size: few; cdr3_aa: CASSQDRGVDRAQPQHF; cdr3_nt: TGTGCCAGCAGCCAAGATCGCGGGGTTGACAGGGCACAGCCCCAGCATTTT
j_call: TRBJ1-1; v_call: TRBV5-1; d_call: TRBD1; clone_size: NA; cdr3_aa: CASSPGTGWAEAFF; cdr3_nt: TGCGCCAGCAGCCCGGGGACAGGGTGGGCTGAAGCTTTCTTT
j_call: TRBJ1-2; v_call: TRBV5-1; d_call: NA; clone_size: once; cdr3_aa: CASSLQGDDGYTF; cdr3_nt: TGCGCCAGCAGCTTACAGGGAGACGATGGCTACACCTTC
j_call: TRBJ1-1; v_call: TRBV5-1; d_call: NA; clone_size: few; cdr3_aa: CASSFQGNTEAFF; cdr3_nt: TGCGCCAGCAGCTTCCAGGGGAACACTGAAGCTTTCTTT
j_call: TRBJ2-1; v_call: TRBV7-6; d_call: TRBD1; clone_size: NA; cdr3_aa: CASSLGQGVFNEQFF; cdr3_nt: TGTGCCAGCAGCTTAGGACAGGGGGTCTTCAATGAGCAGTTCTTC
j_call: TRBJ2-7; v_call: TRBV7-8; d_call: NA; clone_size: NA; cdr3_aa: CASSLVAGLTYEQYF; cdr3_nt: TGTGCCAGCAGCTTAGTAGCCGGATTGACCTACGAGCAGTACTTC
j_call: TRBJ2-5; v_call: TRBV7-9; d_call: TRBD2; clone_size: NA; cdr3_aa: CASSLAAGAQYF; cdr3_nt: TGTGCCAGCAGCTTAGCGGCGGGGGCCCAGTACTTC
j_call: TRBJ2-1; v_call: TRBV6-1; d_call: TRBD2; clone_size: NA; cdr3_aa: CASSDGLAGDNEQFF; cdr3_nt: TGTGCCAGCAGTGACGGACTAGCGGGGGACAATGAGCAGTTCTTC
j_call: TRBJ2-5; v_call: TRBV7-2; d_call: NA; clone_size: NA; cdr3_aa: CASSYGTSRQETQYF; cdr3_nt: TGTGCCAGCAGCTATGGGACTTCAAGGCAAGAGACCCAGTACTTC
j_call: TRBJ2-3; v_call: TRBV2; d_call: NA; clone_size: NA; cdr3_aa: CASRQGTDTQYF; cdr3_nt: TGTGCCAGCAGGCAGGGAACAGATACGCAGTATTTT
j_call: TRBJ2-2; v_call: TRBV4-3; d_call: NA; clone_size: NA; cdr3_aa: CASSQNRGTGELFF; cdr3_nt: TGCGCCAGCAGCCAAAATCGCGGAACCGGGGAGCTGTTTTTT
j_call: TRBJ1-3; v_call: TRBV28; d_call: NA; clone_size: NA; cdr3_aa: CASSMQVRSGNTIYF; cdr3_nt: TGTGCCAGCAGTATGCAGGTTCGCTCTGGAAACACCATATATTTT
j_call: TRBJ1-2; v_call: TRBV30; d_call: NA; clone_size: NA; cdr3_aa: CAWSLDSTPYGYTF; cdr3_nt: TGTGCCTGGAGCCTTGACAGTACCCCCTATGGCTACACCTTC
j_call: TRBJ1-1; v_call: TRBV4-1; d_call: NA; clone_size: NA; cdr3_aa: CASSQHSGVNTEAFF; cdr3_nt: TGCGCCAGCAGCCAACATTCCGGGGTCAACACTGAAGCTTTCTTT
j_call: TRBJ1-3; v_call: TRBV5-6; d_call: NA; clone_size: NA; cdr3_aa: CASSGPGGPGNTIYF; cdr3_nt: TGTGCCAGCAGCGGACCGGGGGGCCCTGGAAACACCATATATTTT
j_call: TRBJ2-5; v_call: TRBV9; d_call: NA; clone_size: few; cdr3_aa: CASSSTSDF; cdr3_nt: TGTGCCAGCAGCTCCACCTCGGACTTC
j_call: TRBJ2-4; v_call: TRBV21-1; d_call: NA; clone_size: few; cdr3_aa: CASSKKTALLNIQYF; cdr3_nt: TGTGCCAGCAGCAAGAAGACAGCCCTCCTAAACATTCAGTACTTC
j_call: TRBJ2-4; v_call: TRBV2; d_call: NA; clone_size: NA; cdr3_aa: CASSENGKNIQYF; cdr3_nt: TGTGCCAGCAGTGAAAACGGTAAAAACATTCAGTACTTC
j_call: TRBJ2-5; v_call: TRBV11-2; d_call: TRBD2; clone_size: NA; cdr3_aa: CASSLVLTSGQETQYF; cdr3_nt: TGTGCCAGCAGCTTGGTGTTAACTAGCGGACAAGAGACCCAGTACTTC
j_call: TRBJ1-3; v_call: TRBV6-5; d_call: TRBD1; clone_size: NA; cdr3_aa: CASTPTGVSGNTIYF; cdr3_nt: TGTGCCAGCACCCCGACAGGGGTATCTGGAAACACCATATATTTT
j_call: TRBJ2-2; v_call: TRBV23-1; d_call: NA; clone_size: NA; cdr3_aa: CASSRRMHTGHGELFF; cdr3_nt: TGCGCCAGCAGTCGCCGCATGCATACAGGGCACGGGGAGCTGTTTTTT
j_call: TRBJ1-6; v_call: TRBV27; d_call: NA; clone_size: few; cdr3_aa: CASRTQGSYNSPLHF; cdr3_nt: TGTGCCAGCAGAACTCAGGGCTCCTATAATTCACCCCTCCACTTT
j_call: TRBJ1-2; v_call: TRBV15; d_call: NA; clone_size: NA; cdr3_aa: CATSRDWGGASSGYTF; cdr3_nt: TGTGCCACCAGCAGAGATTGGGGGGGCGCTTCTTCTGGCTACACCTTC
j_call: TRBJ2-5; v_call: TRBV7-6; d_call: TRBD2; clone_size: NA; cdr3_aa: CASTRSGLDETQYF; cdr3_nt: TGTGCCAGCACCCGCAGTGGACTAGATGAGACCCAGTACTTC
j_call: TRBJ1-2; v_call: TRBV7-9; d_call: NA; clone_size: once; cdr3_aa: CASSLAGLNYGYTF; cdr3_nt: TGTGCCAGCAGCCTCGCGGGTCTTAACTATGGCTACACCTTC
j_call: TRBJ2-7; v_call: TRBV11-2; d_call: NA; clone_size: NA; cdr3_aa: CASSRVGSRTGTMEQYF; cdr3_nt: TGTGCCAGCAGCCGAGTCGGGTCCCGGACAGGGACTATGGAGCAGTACTTC
j_call: TRBJ2-7; v_call: TRBV5-4; d_call: TRBD1; clone_size: NA; cdr3_aa: CASSIGQGDEQYF; cdr3_nt: TGTGCCAGCAGCATAGGACAGGGTGACGAGCAGTACTTC
j_call: TRBJ2-1; v_call: TRBV5-6; d_call: TRBD2; clone_size: NA; cdr3_aa: CASSLGDSSGETNEQFF; cdr3_nt: TGTGCCAGCAGCCTGGGGGACTCCAGCGGGGAGACCAATGAGCAGTTCTTC
j_call: TRBJ2-1; v_call: TRBV5-1; d_call: TRBD2; clone_size: NA; cdr3_aa: CATSLASRWDEQFF; cdr3_nt: TGCGCCACTTCACTAGCGAGCAGGTGGGATGAGCAGTTCTTC
j_call: TRBJ1-4; v_call: TRBV28; d_call: TRBD1; clone_size: few; cdr3_aa: CASRNRGGGEKLFF; cdr3_nt: TGTGCCAGCAGGAACAGGGGAGGTGGGGAAAAACTGTTTTTT
j_call: TRBJ1-2; v_call: TRBV5-6; d_call: NA; clone_size: NA; cdr3_aa: CASSLGICQVF; cdr3_nt: TGTGCCAGCAGCTTGGGGATTTGCCAGGTTTTC
j_call: TRBJ2-7; v_call: TRBV5-1; d_call: TRBD1; clone_size: NA; cdr3_aa: CASSPITGTGNYEQYF; cdr3_nt: TGCGCCAGCAGCCCAATAACCGGGACAGGGAACTACGAGCAGTACTTC
j_call: TRBJ1-3; v_call: TRBV14; d_call: NA; clone_size: NA; cdr3_aa: CASSPRMNTIYF; cdr3_nt: TGTGCCAGCAGCCCTAGGATGAACACCATATATTTT
j_call: TRBJ1-2; v_call: TRBV6-6; d_call: NA; clone_size: NA; cdr3_aa: CASRPAQGYGYTF; cdr3_nt: TGTGCCAGCAGGCCCGCACAGGGCTATGGCTACACCTTC
j_call: TRBJ1-4; v_call: TRBV21-1; d_call: NA; clone_size: NA; cdr3_aa: CASSKEARGNEKLFF; cdr3_nt: TGTGCCAGCAGCAAAGAGGCCAGGGGTAATGAAAAACTGTTTTTT
j_call: TRBJ2-5; v_call: TRBV5-1; d_call: TRBD1; clone_size: NA; cdr3_aa: CASSSGQGRETQYF; cdr3_nt: TGCGCCAGCAGCTCGGGACAGGGGCGGGAGACCCAGTACTTC
j_call: TRBJ2-3; v_call: TRBV4-2; d_call: TRBD2; clone_size: NA; cdr3_aa: CASSLTNGGAVLGTDTQYF; cdr3_nt: TGTGCCAGCAGCCTGACTAACGGGGGGGCCGTTTTAGGCACAGATACGCAGTATTTT
j_call: TRBJ1-5; v_call: TRBV18; d_call: NA; clone_size: NA; cdr3_aa: CASSPPGGNQPQHF; cdr3_nt: TGTGCCAGCTCACCACCGGGCGGGAATCAGCCCCAGCATTTT
j_call: TRBJ1-2; v_call: TRBV5-1; d_call: TRBD1; clone_size: NA; cdr3_aa: CASSWDRGYGYTF; cdr3_nt: TGCGCCAGCAGCTGGGACAGGGGGTATGGCTACACCTTC
j_call: TRBJ2-2; v_call: TRBV30; d_call: TRBD2; clone_size: NA; cdr3_aa: CVAGGYTGELFF; cdr3_nt: TGTGTAGCGGGGGGTTACACCGGGGAGCTGTTTTTT
j_call: TRBJ1-2; v_call: TRBV6-1; d_call: TRBD1; clone_size: NA; cdr3_aa: CASIRTGDGYTF; cdr3_nt: TGTGCCAGCATACGGACAGGGGACGGCTACACCTTC
j_call: TRBJ1-2; v_call: TRBV4-3; d_call: TRBD1; clone_size: NA; cdr3_aa: CASSQDRTGSLWYGYTF; cdr3_nt: TGCGCCAGCAGCCAAGATCGGACAGGCTCCCTTTGGTATGGCTACACCTTC
j_call: TRBJ1-2; v_call: TRBV10-3; d_call: TRBD1; clone_size: NA; cdr3_aa: CAISESVVTGRFGYTF; cdr3_nt: TGTGCCATCAGTGAGTCGGTTGTGACAGGGAGATTCGGCTACACCTTC
j_call: TRBJ2-2; v_call: TRBV5-1; d_call: NA; clone_size: NA; cdr3_aa: CASGPQGSPGELFF; cdr3_nt: TGCGCCAGCGGGCCACAGGGTTCCCCCGGGGAGCTGTTTTTT
j_call: TRBJ1-2; v_call: TRBV21-1; d_call: NA; clone_size: NA; cdr3_aa: CASSKVGEGCAIDGYTF; cdr3_nt: TGTGCCAGCAGCAAAGTCGGGGAAGGGTGCGCTATAGATGGCTACACCTTC
j_call: TRBJ2-1; v_call: TRBV7-9; d_call: NA; clone_size: NA; cdr3_aa: CASKQSAGDNEQFF; cdr3_nt: TGTGCCAGCAAGCAGAGTGCCGGGGACAATGAGCAGTTCTTC